This T cell receptor (beta chain) is from a study of OX40 agonist ivuxolimab in advanced cancers. This CDR3 is built from 12 residues. The ends were cut back, 3 bases at V and 8 bases at J, with 7 bases in the middle. The germline gives CDR1 SEHNR, CDR2 FQNEAQ (reference sequence). Assay used: immunoSEQ multiplex PCR; TCRdb lists only in-frame clones, some missing. Of more than 60,000 clones listed, about 88% are singletons. The receptor was derived from an adult with an advanced solid tumor such as melanoma, head and neck, liver or kidney cancer. The sample consisted of CD4+ or CD8+ T cells sorted from blood, taken in a trial of the OX40 agonist ivuxolimab. The rearrangement joins TRBV7-9 to TRBJ1-4; no firm D call. This chain's CDR3 is CASSFGGEKLFF. CDR3 coding DNA: TGTGCCAGCAGCTTTGGAGGGGAAAAACTGTTTTTT.